The rows below give T cell receptor beta chains drawn from one sample of a study of blood T cell repertoires in COVID-19. TCRdb keeps only in-frame clones here, not all; method: immunoSEQ multiplex PCR. The profile shows around 330,000 clones, around 86% of them singletons. What was sequenced was PBMCs or T cells enriched from blood (not recorded which). The receptors were gathered from a man aged 55 to 69 who had recovered from COVID-19. Each CDR3 is given with its conserved first and last residue. The D gene is left open where the match is weak. Clone sizes are given selectively: once, few, many, or a class where the clone is expanded.

>TRBJ2-7|TRBV7-2|NA|TRBD2
TGTGCCAGCAGCCACCGGACTAGCGGGACCCGCCTCAACGAGCAGTACTTC
CASSHRTSGTRLNEQYF
>TRBJ2-2|TRBV7-2|NA|TRBD2
TGTGCCAGCAGCTCCCCGGGGGGGACATTTACCGGGGAGCTGTTTTTT
CASSSPGGTFTGELFF
>TRBJ2-3|TRBV2|NA|NA
TGTGCCAGCACCGCCGTAAGTGACAAGGATACGCAGTATTTT
CASTAVSDKDTQYF
>TRBJ2-4|TRBV2|NA|NA
TGTGCCAGCAGTGAAGATAGCTACGAAGCCAAAAACATTCAGTACTTC
CASSEDSYEAKNIQYF
>TRBJ2-6|TRBV5-1|NA|NA
TGCGCCAGCAGCTTGCAGGGATCAGGGGCCAACGTCCTGACTTTC
CASSLQGSGANVLTF
>TRBJ1-1|TRBV7-2|NA|NA
TGTGCCAGCAGGCACCCGGGTCCTTCTGCTGAAGCTTTCTTT
CASRHPGPSAEAFF
>TRBJ1-5|TRBV21-1|once|NA
TGTGCCAGCAGCAAAGCTAGGGGGCTGGAGCCCCAGCATTTT
CASSKARGLEPQHF
>TRBJ1-6|TRBV27|NA|NA
TGTGCCAGCAGTTTATCCCAGGGAATAACGTTGTATAATTCACCCCTCCACTTT
CASSLSQGITLYNSPLHF
>TRBJ2-3|TRBV28|NA|TRBD1
TGTGCCAGCAGTTATATGACAGGGGGAGTTTTGGATACGCAGTATTTT
CASSYMTGGVLDTQYF
>TRBJ2-7|TRBV18|NA|NA
TGTGCCAGCTCACCACACAGTCTCGAGCAGTACTTC
CASSPHSLEQYF
>TRBJ2-7|TRBV5-4|NA|TRBD1
TGTGCCAGCAGTCACGTGGGACAGCGATCCTACGAGCAGTACTTC
CASSHVGQRSYEQYF
>TRBJ2-2|TRBV3-1/TRBV3-2|NA|TRBD2
TGTGCCAGCCGGGGGGGAGATTACGGGGAGCTGTTTTTT
CASRGGDYGELFF
>TRBJ1-5|TRBV19|NA|TRBD1
TGTGCCAGTAGTGACAGGGGCACTCAGCCCCAGCATTTT
CASSDRGTQPQHF
>TRBJ2-2|TRBV7-6|NA|TRBD1
TGTGCCAGCAGCCTTGGACAGGGAATTTACGGGGAGCTGTTTTTT
CASSLGQGIYGELFF
>TRBJ2-3|TRBV28|once|TRBD2
TGTGCCAGCAGTCTCCGGGGGGCAGATACGCAGTATTTT
CASSLRGADTQYF
>TRBJ1-1|TRBV5-1|NA|TRBD1
TGCGCCAGCAGCATAACAGGGGCGATGAACACTGAAGCTTTCTTT
CASSITGAMNTEAFF
>TRBJ1-5|TRBV4-2|few|TRBD1
TGTGCCAGCAGCCATCGGACAGGAGGACTTTTGGATCAGCCCCAGCATTTT
CASSHRTGGLLDQPQHF
>TRBJ2-3|TRBV7-3|NA|TRBD2
TGTGCCAGCAGCCCAATCAGGGGGGGACTAGCGGACACAGATACGCAGTATTTT
CASSPIRGGLADTDTQYF
>TRBJ2-1|TRBV5-1|NA|TRBD2
TGCGCCAGCAGCTTGGAACTAGCGGCCTACAATGAGCAGTTCTTC
CASSLELAAYNEQFF
>TRBJ1-5|TRBV24-1|NA|TRBD1
TGTGCCACCAGTGACGACAGGGGGGGGCGGCCCCAGCATTTT
CATSDDRGGRPQHF
>TRBJ1-2|TRBV5-1|once|TRBD1
TGCGCCAGCAGCGAGGGACAGGGAGTTTCCGGTGGCTATACCTTC
CASSEGQGVSGGYTF
>TRBJ1-1|TRBV6-6|NA|TRBD1
TGTGCCAGCAGTCCGGGACAGGGGGCGAGGAATACTGAAGCTTTCTTT
CASSPGQGARNTEAFF
>TRBJ1-5|TRBV5-1|NA|TRBD1
TGCGCCAGCAGCTTGGGTGCAGGGGGCCGAGGCAATCAGCCCCAGCATTTT
CASSLGAGGRGNQPQHF
>TRBJ2-1|TRBV4-2|NA|NA
TGTGCCAGCAGCCAAATGAATAGTCGGAATGAGCAGTTCTTC
CASSQMNSRNEQFF
>TRBJ2-3|TRBV4-3|once|NA
TGCGCCAGTGGGGCAGGGGGCACAGATACGCAGTATTTT
CASGAGGTDTQYF
>TRBJ2-1|TRBV19|once|TRBD2
TGTGCCAGTAGTAAGAAAGCGGGAGTGACCTACAATGAGCAGTTCTTC
CASSKKAGVTYNEQFF
>TRBJ2-5|TRBV28|NA|TRBD1
TGTGCCAGCAGTCTATACGACAGGGGCCATGAGACCCAGTACTTC
CASSLYDRGHETQYF
>TRBJ1-1|TRBV29-1|NA|NA
TGCAGCGTGAAGGGGGGGGATGAGGTTAGCACTGAAGCTTTCTTT
CSVKGGDEVSTEAFF
>TRBJ1-2|TRBV6-5|NA|TRBD1
TGTGCCAGCAGCCTACTGGGACAGGGGAGGTATGGCTACACCTTC
CASSLLGQGRYGYTF
>TRBJ2-2|TRBV9|once|NA
TGTGCCAGCAGCGTCAGACACTCCATGGGGGAGCTGTTTTTT
CASSVRHSMGELFF
>TRBJ2-7|TRBV24-1|NA|TRBD1
TGTGCCACCAGCGAAACCGGGACAGGGGCCTACGAGCAGTACTTC
CATSETGTGAYEQYF
>TRBJ1-1|TRBV29-1|NA|NA
TGCAGCGTTGAGAGGAACACTGAAGCTTTCTTT
CSVERNTEAFF
>TRBJ2-1|TRBV7-2|NA|TRBD2
TGTGCCAGCAGCTCGACTAGCGGACACAATGAGCAGTTCTTC
CASSSTSGHNEQFF